A selection of T cell receptor beta chains follows, all from one sample in a study of blood T cell repertoires in COVID-19. Profiling relied on immunoSEQ multiplex PCR, and the TCRdb table lists in-frame clones only, not all of them. The table includes roughly 120,000 clones, around 88% detected once. Specimen: peripheral blood. The receptors were gathered from a human donor in a cohort sampled during active COVID-19. The CDR3 runs from the conserved cysteine through the conserved F or W. D genes are given only for firm matches. Clone size is shown for a subset of rows, as once, few, many or a class of expanded clone.

TRBJ1-2,TRBD1,.,TRBV15,CATSRTGGDVYGYTF,TGTGCCACCAGTCGGACAGGGGGGGACGTCTATGGCTACACCTTC
TRBJ1-2,TRBD1,once,TRBV28,CASSSPGGYGYTF,TGTGCCAGCAGTTCCCCAGGGGGTTATGGCTACACCTTC
TRBJ1-1,.,.,TRBV3-1/TRBV3-2,CASSDGGAEAFF,TGTGCCAGCAGCGATGGGGGGGCTGAAGCTTTCTTT
TRBJ1-1,.,.,TRBV4-3,CASSQARLNTEAFF,TGCGCCAGCAGCCAAGCACGGTTGAACACTGAAGCTTTCTTT
TRBJ1-5,TRBD1,.,TRBV27,CASGPTQGSYSNQPQHF,TGTGCCAGCGGCCCAACACAGGGGTCATATAGCAATCAGCCCCAGCATTTT
TRBJ2-2,TRBD2,once,TRBV27,CASSLSLAGGGTGELFF,TGTGCCAGCAGTTTATCACTAGCGGGAGGGGGAACCGGGGAGCTGTTTTTT
TRBJ2-1,.,.,TRBV24-1,CATSDPTGYEQFF,TGTGCCACCAGTGATCCTACAGGGTATGAGCAGTTCTTC
TRBJ2-5,.,.,TRBV12-3/TRBV12-4,CASSYKGVETQYF,TGTGCCAGCAGTTATAAGGGGGTAGAGACCCAGTACTTC
TRBJ2-3,TRBD1,.,TRBV10-3,CAISETNFDRASIRSTDTQYF,TGTGCCATCAGTGAGACCAACTTCGACAGGGCTTCAATTCGATCTACAGATACGCAGTATTTT
TRBJ2-3,TRBD1,.,TRBV18,CASSPGQGTTDTQYF,TGTGCCAGCTCGCCTGGACAGGGGACGACAGATACGCAGTATTTT
TRBJ2-3,.,.,TRBV6-1,CASSEEGRANTQYF,TGTGCCAGCAGTGAAGAGGGCAGGGCAAATACGCAGTATTTT
TRBJ1-1,.,.,TRBV11-2,CASSSSDKNTEAFF,TGTGCCAGCAGCTCTTCAGATAAGAACACTGAAGCTTTCTTT
TRBJ1-4,.,.,TRBV20-1,CSASSATTNEKLFF,TGCAGTGCTAGTAGCGCAACAACTAATGAAAAACTGTTTTTT
TRBJ2-1,.,once,TRBV4-1,CASSQEVGPYNEQFF,TGCGCCAGCAGCCAGGAGGTTGGGCCATACAATGAGCAGTTCTTC
TRBJ2-7,TRBD2,.,TRBV5-1,CASSRTSGSVYEQYF,TGCGCCAGCAGCCGGACTAGCGGGAGTGTCTACGAGCAGTACTTC
TRBJ2-2,.,.,TRBV9,CASSVALQFTGELFF,TGTGCCAGCAGCGTAGCTTTACAGTTCACCGGGGAGCTGTTTTTT
TRBJ1-6,TRBD1,few,TRBV15,CATSPPPGQAFHNSPLHF,TGTGCCACCAGCCCCCCTCCGGGACAGGCCTTCCATAATTCACCCCTCCACTTT
TRBJ2-1,TRBD2,.,TRBV18,CASSPALGGGTSSLSLYNEQFF,TGTGCCAGCTCACCGGCTCTAGGAGGCGGGACTAGCTCCTTGTCCCTCTACAATGAGCAGTTCTTC
TRBJ2-7,TRBD1,.,TRBV5-1,CASSLDRGYEQYF,TGCGCCAGCAGCTTGGACAGGGGGTACGAGCAGTACTTC
TRBJ2-1,TRBD2,.,TRBV11-2,CASSLVGGLVGEQFF,TGTGCCAGCAGCTTAGTAGGGGGACTAGTAGGTGAGCAGTTCTTC
TRBJ1-5,.,.,TRBV7-2,CASSLTSGYSNQPQHF,TGTGCCAGCAGCTTAACCTCAGGGTATAGCAATCAGCCCCAGCATTTT
TRBJ1-2,.,.,TRBV7-6,CASSSRTGNYGYTF,TGTGCCAGCAGCTCTCGCACAGGGAACTATGGCTACACCTTC
TRBJ2-2,.,.,TRBV6-5,CAAGHTTGELFF,TGTGCCGCTGGACACACCACCGGGGAGCTGTTTTTT
TRBJ2-3,TRBD2,.,TRBV18,CASSPIGLAGSQGSTDTQYF,TGTGCCAGCTCACCTATCGGACTAGCGGGATCCCAGGGCAGCACAGATACGCAGTATTTT
TRBJ2-3,.,.,TRBV7-2,CASSSFTDTQYF,TGTGCCAGCAGCTCGTTCACAGATACGCAGTATTTT
TRBJ1-2,.,.,TRBV11-2,CASSLSGQLYTF,TGTGCCAGCAGCTTATCAGGACAGCTCTACACCTTC
TRBJ2-3,.,.,TRBV5-6,CASSFLAFSTDTQYF,TGTGCCAGCAGCTTTCTAGCGTTTAGCACAGATACGCAGTATTTT
TRBJ1-5,TRBD1,.,TRBV7-8,CASSLDRGPQHF,TGTGCCAGCAGCTTGGACAGGGGACCCCAGCATTTT
TRBJ2-1,.,.,TRBV2,CASSSGGLSYNEQFF,TGTGCCAGCAGTTCTGGGGGCCTTTCCTACAATGAGCAGTTCTTC
TRBJ1-4,.,.,TRBV18,CASSAGVGAIRLFF,TGTGCCAGCTCGGCAGGCGTGGGGGCAATAAGACTGTTTTTT